This paragraph reports one T cell receptor beta chain. Antigen: not known. The authors reverse transcribed roughly 0.5 to 1 ug RNA with random hexamers. The amplification used immunoSEQ multiplex PCR on TCR beta CDR3; it spanned 54 Vbeta and 13 Jbeta. MiXCR was run by TCRdb on the immunoSEQ multiplex PCR reads, yielding one entry per CDR3 protein. This table holds 230,000 or so distinct CDR3 sequences, about 96% found once. This record belongs to a study of CD8 T cells in Susac syndrome. Study-level points and caveats: The number of individuals included in the study's TCR sequencing and HLA analysis was acknowledged as relatively small.

V shed 10 bases and J shed 6 bases, with 16 bases lying between them. Germline values: CDR1 SNHLY, CDR2 FYNNEI. This CDR3 is 13 amino acids long. From blood CD8+ and CD4+ T cells, TCR beta sequences were generated. The sequenced sample consisted of CD4+ T cells from PBMCs. This TCR derives from a human donor with multiple sclerosis. The chain uses TRBV2 and TRBJ1-5; TRBD1 is a possible D gene (6 bases). CDR3: CATNRDVAQPQHF. The CDR3 DNA reads as TGTGCCACAAACAGGGACGTCGCTCAGCCCCAGCATTTT.